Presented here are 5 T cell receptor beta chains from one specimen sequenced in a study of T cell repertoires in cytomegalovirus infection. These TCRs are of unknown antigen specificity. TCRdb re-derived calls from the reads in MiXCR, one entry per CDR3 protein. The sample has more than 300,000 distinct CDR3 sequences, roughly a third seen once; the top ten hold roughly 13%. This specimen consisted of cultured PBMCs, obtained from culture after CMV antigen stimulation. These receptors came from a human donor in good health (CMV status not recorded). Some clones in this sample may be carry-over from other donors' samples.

CDR3: CASSKTGTGVLADTQYF. As DNA, the CDR3 is TGTGCCAGCAGCAAGACCGGGACAGGGGTCTTGGCAGATACGCAGTATTTT. This chain connects TRBV2 to TRBJ2-3, with 10 positions matching TRBD1. CDR1 and CDR2 from the germline V gene are SNHLY and FYNNEI. Losses at the gene ends were 6 bases for V and 4 bases for J; bases not matched to a gene: 13. This CDR3 comprises 17 residues.

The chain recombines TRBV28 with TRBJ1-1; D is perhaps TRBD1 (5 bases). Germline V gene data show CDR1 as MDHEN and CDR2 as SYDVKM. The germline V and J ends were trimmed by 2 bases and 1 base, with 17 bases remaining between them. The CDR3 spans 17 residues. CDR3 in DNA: TGTGCCAGCAGTTTACTTATTCGGGGCCCCGCGAACACTGAAGCTTTCTTT. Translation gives CASSLLIRGPANTEAFF.

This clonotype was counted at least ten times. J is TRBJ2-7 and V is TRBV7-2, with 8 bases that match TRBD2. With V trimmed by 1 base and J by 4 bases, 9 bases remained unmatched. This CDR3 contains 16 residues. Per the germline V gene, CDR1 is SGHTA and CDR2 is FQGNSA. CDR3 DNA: TGTGCCAGCAGCTTAGTGGGACGGGGCGGGGGGTACGAGCAGTACGTC. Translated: CASSLVGRGGGYEQYV.

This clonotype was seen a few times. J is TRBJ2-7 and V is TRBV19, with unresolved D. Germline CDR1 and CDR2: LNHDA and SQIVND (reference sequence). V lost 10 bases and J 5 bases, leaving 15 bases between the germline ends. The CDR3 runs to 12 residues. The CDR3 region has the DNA TGTGCCACCCCCGAGACTGGGAACGAGCAGTACTTC. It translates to CATPETGNEQYF. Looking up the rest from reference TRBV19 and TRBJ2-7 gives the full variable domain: DGGITQSPKYLFRKEGQNVTLSCEQNLNHDAMYWYRQDPGQGLRLIYYSQIVNDFQKGDIAEGYSVSREKKESFPLTVTSAQKNPTAFYLCATPETGNEQYFGPGTRLTVT.

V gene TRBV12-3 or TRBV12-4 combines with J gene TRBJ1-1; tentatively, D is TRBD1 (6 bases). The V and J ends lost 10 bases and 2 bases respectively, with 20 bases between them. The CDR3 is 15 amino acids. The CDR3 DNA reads TGTGCCACGGGGGGCACTGGACAGTTAAACACTGAAGCTTTCTTT. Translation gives CATGGTGQLNTEAFF.